The rows below give T cell receptor beta chains drawn from one sample of a study of T cells after yellow fever vaccination. TCRdb independently ran MiXCR on the 5' RACE reads; one entry per CDR3 protein. Found here are about 500,000 distinct CDR3 sequences, around a sixth of them singletons; the top ten hold roughly 17%. Source: PBMCs, taken around 5 days after the first yellow fever vaccination. The source of these receptors is a man aged 18 to 30 who received the YFV17D yellow fever vaccine. Both conserved end residues are part of each CDR3. D genes are given only for firm matches. Size is stated for part of the rows, as once, few or many counts, or as a class when the clone is expanded.

d_call j_call v_call clone_size cdr3_nt cdr3_aa
- TRBJ1-4 TRBV4-1 - TGCGCCAGCAGCGCTCTGGGAGAAAAACTGTTTTTT CASSALGEKLFF
- TRBJ2-6 TRBV7-2 - TGTGCCAGCAGCTTAGCACGGCAGGGCTCTGGGGCCAACGTCCTGACTTTC CASSLARQGSGANVLTF
- TRBJ2-2 TRBV29-1 few TGCAGCGTTTTATTCGGCTACACGAACACCGGGGAGCTGTTTTTT CSVLFGYTNTGELFF
- TRBJ2-6 TRBV5-1 few TGCGCCAGCAGCCTGAAGATCTCTGGGGCCAACGTCCTGACTTTC CASSLKISGANVLTF
- TRBJ2-2 TRBV3-1 - TGTGCCAGCAGCCAAGCCTACAGGGAGCTGTTTTTT CASSQAYRELFF
TRBD2 TRBJ2-7 TRBV6-5 few TGTGCCAGCAGTTACGAATGGGGGGGGTACGAGCAGTACTTC CASSYEWGGYEQYF
TRBD2 TRBJ2-3 TRBV9 few TGTGCCAGCAGCGTAGGCCTCAGCGGGGGGGCTAGAGATACGCAGTATTTT CASSVGLSGGARDTQYF
TRBD1 TRBJ1-3 TRBV7-9 - TGTGCCAGCAGCCCTTCCCAGGGGGGATACACCATATATTTT CASSPSQGGYTIYF
- TRBJ2-7 TRBV15 - TGTGCCACCAGCAGAGATTTGGGGAGCTTCTTCTCCTACGAGCAGTACTTC CATSRDLGSFFSYEQYF
TRBD1 TRBJ2-7 TRBV5-5 - TGTGCCAGCAGCCCGATAGGACAGGTCTACGAGCAGTACTTC CASSPIGQVYEQYF
- TRBJ1-5 TRBV6-5 few TGTGCCAGCAGTTACGCGGAGGGCAATCAGCCCCAGCATTTT CASSYAEGNQPQHF
- TRBJ1-2 TRBV7-2 - TGTGCCAGCAGCTTAATCGGGGCTAACTATGGCTACACCTTC CASSLIGANYGYTF
- TRBJ1-5 TRBV9 - TGTGCCAGCAGCGCAGACCCACCTGGAAGCCACGGGAGGGGTGGCAATCAGCCCCAGCATTTT CASSADPPGSHGRGGNQPQHF
- TRBJ1-2 TRBV29-1 few TGCAGCGTTCAGGGCTCTAACTATGGCTACACCTTC CSVQGSNYGYTF
- TRBJ1-1 TRBV6-1 few TGTGCCAGCAGTGAAGGGGGCGGATGGGACACTGAAGCTTTCTTT CASSEGGGWDTEAFF
- TRBJ1-6 TRBV5-1 - TGCGCCAGCAGCTCGGAGGGGTGGGTGGATTCACCCCTCCACTTT CASSSEGWVDSPLHF
- TRBJ1-5 TRBV20-1 - TGCAGTGCGTTTGGGGGCCAGGAGAATCAGCCCCAGCATTTT CSAFGGQENQPQHF
TRBD1 TRBJ2-3 TRBV10-3 few TGTGCCATCAGTGGGACAGGAGATACGCAGTATTTT CAISGTGDTQYF
- TRBJ2-1 TRBV4-1 few TGCGCCAGCAGCCAAGGGACTCTCTACAATGAGCAGTTCTTC CASSQGTLYNEQFF
TRBD1 TRBJ2-3 TRBV5-1 - TGCGCCAGCAGCTTTTCCGGGACAGGGAGCACAGATACGCAGTATTTT CASSFSGTGSTDTQYF
- TRBJ2-1 TRBV5-1 few TGCGCCAGCAGCTTGGTGCAGGGGGAGGGCAAGAAGCAGTTCTTC CASSLVQGEGKKQFF
- TRBJ2-7 TRBV29-1 few TGCAGCGTTGAAGGAGGGACCAGGTACGAGCAGTACTTC CSVEGGTRYEQYF
- TRBJ1-1 TRBV6-5 few TGTGCCAGCAGTTACTCGGCGGATTACACTGAAGCTTTCTTT CASSYSADYTEAFF
- TRBJ2-3 TRBV29-1 few TGCAGCGCCGTACCCGGGGGATCAGATACGCAGTATTTT CSAVPGGSDTQYF
TRBD2 TRBJ2-7 TRBV20-1 - TGCAGTGCTAGAGCTCGGACTAGCGGGGGAGGAGAACCCTACGAGCAGTACTTC CSARARTSGGGEPYEQYF
- TRBJ1-1 TRBV19 few TGTGCCAGTAGTCCCGGACACTTTTCCACTGAAGCTTTCTTT CASSPGHFSTEAFF
- TRBJ2-7 TRBV12-5 once TGTGCTAGTGGTAGGGGGGACTACGAGCAGTACTTC CASGRGDYEQYF
- TRBJ2-3 TRBV11-2 few TGTGCCAGCAGCTTGGAGCTTCGCACAGATACGCAGTATTTT CASSLELRTDTQYF
TRBD2 TRBJ2-4 TRBV20-1 few TGCAGTGCTCACCGGAGCGGGGCCCTAGCCAAAAACATTCAGTACTTC CSAHRSGALAKNIQYF
- TRBJ2-5 TRBV10-3 few TGTGCCATCGCACTAGCAGGGTCGGAGACCCAGTACTTC CAIALAGSETQYF
- TRBJ2-6 TRBV7-9 - TGTGCCAGCAGCTTAATGCTTTCTGGGGCCAACGTCCTGACTTTC CASSLMLSGANVLTF
- TRBJ1-1 TRBV20-1 few TGCAGTGCTAGAGGGGAACAATGGACAGACAGCACTGAAGCTTTCTTT CSARGEQWTDSTEAFF
TRBD1 TRBJ2-2 TRBV12-3/TRBV12-4 few TGTGCCAGCAGCGCCGGGACAGGGTTGGGCACCGGGGAGCTGTTTTTT CASSAGTGLGTGELFF
TRBD1 TRBJ1-5 TRBV29-1 - TGCAGCGTTTGGACAGGGGAGGGGAATCAGCCCCAGCATTTT CSVWTGEGNQPQHF
- TRBJ2-1 TRBV7-2 few TGTGCCAGCAGCTCAACTAGCAGCTCCTACAATGAGCAGTTCTTC CASSSTSSSYNEQFF
- TRBJ1-5 TRBV4-2 - TGTGCCAGCAGCCCAAGACAGAACAATCAGCCCCAGCATTTT CASSPRQNNQPQHF
- TRBJ1-6 TRBV4-3 few TGCGCCAGCAGCCAAGAAGGGCGGAATAATTCACCCCTCCACTTT CASSQEGRNNSPLHF
- TRBJ1-1 TRBV6-2/TRBV6-3 few TGTGCCAGCAGCCCGGGGGGGGCGGTGAACACTGAAGCTTTCTTT CASSPGGAVNTEAFF
- TRBJ1-4 TRBV7-2 - TGTGCCAGCAGCGAGGCTCCTAATGAAAAACTGTTTTTT CASSEAPNEKLFF
TRBD1 TRBJ2-5 TRBV5-4 few TGTGCCAGCCAAGGGGACAGGGGTTTAGAGACCCAGTACTTC CASQGDRGLETQYF
TRBD2 TRBJ2-5 TRBV12-3/TRBV12-4 few TGTGCCAGCAGTTCCCTTGGACTAGCGGGGCCTATACGGGACCAAGAGACCCAGTACTTC CASSSLGLAGPIRDQETQYF
- TRBJ2-7 TRBV6-2/TRBV6-3 - TGTGCCAGCTGGAGCCCGGGACTCAGCTCCTACGAGCAGTACTTC CASWSPGLSSYEQYF
TRBD2 TRBJ2-1 TRBV11-2 - TGTGCCAGCAGCTTAGATAGCCGGCGGGGGGCAATCTCCTACAATGAGCAGCTCTTC CASSLDSRRGAISYNEQLF
- TRBJ2-2 TRBV2 - TGTGCCAGCAGAAAAGAGGACAGCCACACCGGGGAGCTGTTTTTT CASRKEDSHTGELFF
- TRBJ1-2 TRBV4-1 many TGCGCCAGCAGCCCCTCCCGATGGGGCGATAGAGGGTATGGCTACACCTTC CASSPSRWGDRGYGYTF
TRBD1 TRBJ1-6 TRBV4-3 - TGCGCCAGCAGCCAAGAAATGGGACAGCTAATTACGTCACCCCTCCACTTT CASSQEMGQLITSPLHF
TRBD1 TRBJ2-4 TRBV12-3/TRBV12-4 many TGTGCCAGCAGACCCGACAGGGGAAACATTCAGTACTTC CASRPDRGNIQYF
- TRBJ2-2 TRBV28 few TGTGCCAGCAGTTCCCAGGGAGCTCCCAACACCGGGGAGCTGTTTTTT CASSSQGAPNTGELFF
- TRBJ2-6 TRBV7-2 few TGTGCCAGCAGCTTAGCCGGTGGGGCCAACGTCCTGACTTTC CASSLAGGANVLTF